This T cell receptor (beta chain) is from a study of CD8 T cells in ankylosing spondylitis. Study findings and constraints: A motif of 7 to 9 highly homologous TCR beta variants was seen as apparently characteristic of ankylosing spondylitis blood.

This clonotype was counted many times. The antigen is unknown. TCRdb ran MiXCR on the 5' RACE reads and lists one entry per CDR3 protein. The sample consists of around 180,000 distinct CDR3 sequences, roughly 20% of them appearing once. The J segment lost 5 bases and the V segment lost 2 bases, leaving 7 bases of the junction unmatched. This CDR3 contains 16 residues. Germline V gene lookup returns CDR1 MNHEY and CDR2 SVGEGT. V gene TRBV6-2 or TRBV6-3 combines with J gene TRBJ2-1; 9 bases are a match to TRBD2. Material for sequencing was blood, either unsorted or a sorted T cell fraction (not recorded which). The TCR originated in a male donor aged 10 to 30 with ankylosing spondylitis or in good health (not recorded which). This CDR3 reads CASSYPLAGLHNEQFF. CDR3 nucleotides: TGTGCCAGCAGTTACCCACTAGCGGGCCTACACAATGAGCAGTTCTTC.